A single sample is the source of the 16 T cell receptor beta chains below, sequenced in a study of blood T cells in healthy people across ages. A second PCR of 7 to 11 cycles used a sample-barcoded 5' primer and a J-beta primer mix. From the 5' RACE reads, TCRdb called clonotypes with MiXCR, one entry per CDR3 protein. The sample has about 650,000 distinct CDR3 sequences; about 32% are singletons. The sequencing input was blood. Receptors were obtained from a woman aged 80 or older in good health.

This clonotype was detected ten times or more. CDR3 sequence (DNA): TGTGCCAGCAGTTACTCCAGGGGCACTAGCACAGATACGCAGTATTTT. Translation: CASSYSRGTSTDTQYF. The chain uses TRBV6-5 and TRBJ2-3; TRBD1 is a possible D gene (6 bases). This CDR3 is built from 16 residues. From germline, CDR1 is MNHEY and CDR2 SVGAGI. V was cut by 0 bases and J by 0 bases, with 10 bases left in between.

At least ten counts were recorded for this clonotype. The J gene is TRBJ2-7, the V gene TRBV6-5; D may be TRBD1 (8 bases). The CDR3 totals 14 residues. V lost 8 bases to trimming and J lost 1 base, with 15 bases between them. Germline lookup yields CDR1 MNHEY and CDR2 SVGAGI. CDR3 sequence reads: CASHGQGGSYEQYF. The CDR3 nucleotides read TGTGCCAGCCACGGACAGGGAGGGTCCTACGAGCAGTACTTC.

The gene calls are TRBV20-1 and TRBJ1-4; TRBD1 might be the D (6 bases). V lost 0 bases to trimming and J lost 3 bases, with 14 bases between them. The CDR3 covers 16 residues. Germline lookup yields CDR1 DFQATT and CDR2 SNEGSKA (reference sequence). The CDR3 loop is CSARDRGLGPNEKLFF. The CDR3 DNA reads TGCAGTGCTAGAGATAGGGGGTTAGGGCCTAATGAAAAACTGTTTTTT.

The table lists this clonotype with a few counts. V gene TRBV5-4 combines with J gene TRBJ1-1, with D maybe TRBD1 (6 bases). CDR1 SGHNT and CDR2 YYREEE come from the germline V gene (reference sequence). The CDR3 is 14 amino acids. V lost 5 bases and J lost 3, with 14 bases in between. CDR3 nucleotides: TGTGCCAGCAGGGGGGGGGCAAGGGACACTGAAGCTTTCTTT. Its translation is CASRGGARDTEAFF.

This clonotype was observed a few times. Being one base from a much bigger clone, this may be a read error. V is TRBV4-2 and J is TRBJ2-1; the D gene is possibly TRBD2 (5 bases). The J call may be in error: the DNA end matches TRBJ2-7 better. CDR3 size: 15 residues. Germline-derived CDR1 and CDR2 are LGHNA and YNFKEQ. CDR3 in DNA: TGTGCCAGCAGCCAGGTCGCTAGCCGCCACAATGAGCAGTACTTC. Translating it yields CASSQVASRHNEQYF.

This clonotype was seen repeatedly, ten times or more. The CDR3 DNA follows: TGTGCCATCAGCACAATGGACAGGGCGGGTTCACCCCTCCACTTT. This encodes CAISTMDRAGSPLHF. The rearrangement links TRBV10-3 to TRBJ1-6, with 8 positions matching TRBD1. CDR3 length: 15 amino acids. Germline V gene lookup returns CDR1 ENHRY and CDR2 SYGVKD. Trimming took 6 bases from V and 9 from J; bases not matched to a gene: 10.

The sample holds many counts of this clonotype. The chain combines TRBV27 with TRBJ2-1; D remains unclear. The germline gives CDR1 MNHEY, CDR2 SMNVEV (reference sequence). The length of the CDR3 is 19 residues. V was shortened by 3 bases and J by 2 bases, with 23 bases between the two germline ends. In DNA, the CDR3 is TGTGCCAGCAGTTTGGTCGCGATCTCCGCGCCCAACCCCTACAATGAGCAGTTCTTC. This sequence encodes CASSLVAISAPNPYNEQFF.

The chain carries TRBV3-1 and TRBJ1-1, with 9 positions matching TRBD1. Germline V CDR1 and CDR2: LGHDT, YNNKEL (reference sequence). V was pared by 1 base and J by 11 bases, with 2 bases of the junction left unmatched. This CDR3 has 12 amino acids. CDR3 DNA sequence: TGTGCCAGCAGCCAAGGGGACAGGGTGGCTTTCTTT. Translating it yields CASSQGDRVAFF.

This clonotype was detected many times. The CDR3 loop reads CASSDGGAGKETQYF. As DNA, the CDR3 is TGTGCCAGCAGCGACGGGGGGGCCGGGAAGGAGACCCAGTACTTC. The rearrangement links TRBV7-2 to TRBJ2-5, with 8 bases that match TRBD2. Looked up from germline, CDR1 is SGHTA and CDR2 is FQGNSA. The CDR3 totals 15 residues. Losses at the gene ends were 5 bases for V and 5 bases for J; bases not matched to a gene: 10.

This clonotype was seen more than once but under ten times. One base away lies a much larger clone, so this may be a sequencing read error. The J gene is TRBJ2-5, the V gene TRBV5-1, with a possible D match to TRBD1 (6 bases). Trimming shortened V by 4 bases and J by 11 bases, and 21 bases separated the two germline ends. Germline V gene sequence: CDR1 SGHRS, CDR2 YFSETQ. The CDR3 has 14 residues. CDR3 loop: CASSGTRIDNEQYF. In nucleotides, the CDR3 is TGCGCCAGCAGCGGGACACGAATAGATAATGAGCAGTACTTC. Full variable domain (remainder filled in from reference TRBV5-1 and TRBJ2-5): KAGVTQTPRYLIKTRGQQVTLSCSPISGHRSVSWYQQTPGQGLQFLFEYFSETQRNKGNFPGRFSGRQFSNSRSEMNVSTLELGDSALYLCASSGTRIDNEQYFGPGTRLLVL.

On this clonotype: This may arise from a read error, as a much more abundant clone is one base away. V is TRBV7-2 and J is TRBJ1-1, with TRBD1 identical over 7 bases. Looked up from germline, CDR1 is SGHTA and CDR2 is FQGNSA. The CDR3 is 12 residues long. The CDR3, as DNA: TGTGCCGGCAGCGTAACACAGGGGCAAGCTTTCTTT. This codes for CAGSVTQGQAFF.

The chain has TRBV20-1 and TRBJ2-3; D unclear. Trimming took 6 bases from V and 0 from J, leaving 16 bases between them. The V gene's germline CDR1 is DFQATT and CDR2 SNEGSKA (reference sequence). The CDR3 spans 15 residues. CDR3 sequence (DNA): TGCAGTGCCGCCGCCACACCCCCTAGCACAGATACGCAGTATTTT. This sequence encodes CSAAATPPSTDTQYF.

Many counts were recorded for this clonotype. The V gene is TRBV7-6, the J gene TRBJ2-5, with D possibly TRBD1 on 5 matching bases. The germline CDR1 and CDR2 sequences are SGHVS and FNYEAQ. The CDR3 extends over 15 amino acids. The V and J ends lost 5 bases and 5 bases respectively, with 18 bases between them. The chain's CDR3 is CASSTSGAPGETQYF. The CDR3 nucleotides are TGTGCCAGCAGCACATCAGGCGCACCAGGGGAGACCCAGTACTTC.

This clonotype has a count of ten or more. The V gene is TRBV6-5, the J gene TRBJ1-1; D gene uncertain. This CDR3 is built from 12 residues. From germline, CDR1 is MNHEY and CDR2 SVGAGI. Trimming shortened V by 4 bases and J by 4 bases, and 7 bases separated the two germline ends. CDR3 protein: CASSSDRTEAFF. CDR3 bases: TGTGCCAGCAGTTCAGATCGCACTGAAGCTTTCTTT.

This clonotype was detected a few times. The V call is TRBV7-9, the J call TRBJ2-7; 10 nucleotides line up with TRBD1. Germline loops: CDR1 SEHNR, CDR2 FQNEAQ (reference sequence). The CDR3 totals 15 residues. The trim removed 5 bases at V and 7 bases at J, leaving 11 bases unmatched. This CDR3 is CASSRDRGPYNEQYF. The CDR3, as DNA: TGTGCCAGCAGCCGAGACAGGGGGCCTTACAATGAGCAGTACTTC.

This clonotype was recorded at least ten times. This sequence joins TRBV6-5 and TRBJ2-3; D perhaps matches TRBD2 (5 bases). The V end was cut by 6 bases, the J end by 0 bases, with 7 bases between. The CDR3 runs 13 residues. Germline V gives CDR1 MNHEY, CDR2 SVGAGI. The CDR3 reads CASSRGSTDTQYF. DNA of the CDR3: TGTGCCAGCAGCCGGGGTAGCACAGATACGCAGTATTTT.